The entry that follows covers one T cell receptor (beta chain) sequence. Its antigen is unknown. The length of the CDR3 is 15 residues. V was pared by 4 bases and J by 4 bases, with 8 bases of the junction left unmatched. Germline assignment: CDR1 SGHRS and CDR2 YFSETQ. TCRdb keeps only in-frame clones here, not all; method: immunoSEQ multiplex PCR. This sample carries approximately 5,000 clones, approximately 68% of them seen once, and the ten largest clones take over 40%. The data originate from a study of CD8 T cell repertoires and HIV-1 epitope variants. The TCR originated in a male donor with HIV. This chain uses TRBV5-1 with TRBJ2-1; 7 bases match TRBD1. Sequenced sample: cultured CD8+ T cells derived from PBMCs. The CDR3 sequence: CASSVTGQPYNEQFF. Written as DNA, the CDR3 is TGCGCCAGCAGCGTAACGGGACAGCCGTACAATGAGCAGTTCTTC.